The rows below give T cell receptor beta chains drawn from one sample of a study of blood T cell repertoires in COVID-19. Sequenced by immunoSEQ multiplex PCR; TCRdb stores in-frame clones only, minus some. The data contain about 400,000 clones, approximately 88% of them singletons. The sample was PBMCs or T cells enriched from blood (not recorded which). The receptors come from a woman in her thirties or forties with acute COVID-19. Each CDR3 is given with its conserved first and last residue. Each record gives: clone size, D gene, V gene, J gene, CDR3 protein, CDR3 DNA. The D gene is left open where the match is weak. Clone size is shown for a subset of rows, as once, few, many or a class of expanded clone.

few	TRBD1	TRBV7-8	TRBJ2-5	CASSPRTGRTWETQYF	TGTGCCAGCAGCCCACGGACAGGGCGTACTTGGGAGACCCAGTACTTC
.	.	TRBV18	TRBJ1-3	CASSRSISELSGNTIYF	TGTGCCAGCTCACGGTCGATCTCGGAGCTCTCTGGAAACACCATATATTTT
.	.	TRBV5-4	TRBJ1-2	CASSLDSGLYGYTF	TGTGCCAGCAGCTTGGACTCAGGCCTCTATGGCTACACCTTC
few	TRBD2	TRBV5-1	TRBJ2-7	CASSWGLGDSYEQYF	TGCGCCAGCAGCTGGGGACTAGGGGACTCCTACGAGCAGTACTTC
.	.	TRBV5-1	TRBJ1-1	CASSLGPQGEAFF	TGCGCCAGCAGCTTGGGCCCTCAGGGCGAAGCTTTCTTT
.	TRBD2	TRBV5-1	TRBJ2-7	CASSLAGSSYEQYF	TGCGCCAGCAGCTTAGCGGGGAGCTCCTACGAGCAGTACTTC
.	.	TRBV30	TRBJ1-1	CACSRGGTEAFF	TGTGCCTGCAGCAGGGGCGGGACTGAAGCTTTCTTT
.	.	TRBV20-1	TRBJ2-5	CSASSGQETQYF	TGCAGTGCCAGTAGCGGACAAGAGACCCAGTACTTC
.	.	TRBV4-1	TRBJ2-1	CASSRQTGTRGEQFF	TGCGCCAGCAGCCGGCAAACGGGGACAAGAGGGGAGCAGTTCTTC
many	TRBD1	TRBV25-1	TRBJ2-7	CASSGANRGSYEQYF	TGTGCCAGCAGTGGCGCTAACAGGGGTTCCTACGAGCAGTACTTC
.	TRBD1	TRBV12-3/TRBV12-4	TRBJ1-2	CASSGTGWGYTF	TGTGCCAGCAGTGGGACAGGCTGGGGCTACACCTTC
.	.	TRBV12-3/TRBV12-4	TRBJ1-1	CASSASSEAFF	TGTGCCAGCAGTGCGTCAAGTGAAGCTTTCTTT
.	.	TRBV9	TRBJ2-5	CASTNRESGTQYF	TGTGCCAGCACCAATCGGGAGTCCGGGACCCAGTACTTC
.	TRBD2	TRBV3-1/TRBV3-2	TRBJ2-3	CASSPLAGSSTDTQYF	TGTGCCAGCAGCCCCCTAGCGGGGTCTAGCACAGATACGCAGTATTTT
.	.	TRBV12-3/TRBV12-4	TRBJ1-3	CASRMMSGNTIYF	TGTGCCAGCAGGATGATGTCGGGGAACACCATATATTTT
.	TRBD1	TRBV5-6	TRBJ2-5	CASSQLTGQGETQYF	TGTGCCAGCAGCCAGTTAACTGGACAGGGGGAGACCCAGTACTTC
.	TRBD1	TRBV6-5	TRBJ1-2	CASSSGGGYTF	TGTGCCAGCAGTTCAGGGGGCGGCTACACCTTC
.	TRBD1	TRBV10-3	TRBJ2-4	CAISEGQGNIQYF	TGTGCCATCAGTGAGGGACAGGGAAACATTCAGTACTTC
.	.	TRBV4-2	TRBJ2-1	CASSQGRNEQFF	TGTGCCAGCAGCCAAGGGAGGAATGAGCAGTTCTTC
.	TRBD1	TRBV5-8	TRBJ2-1	CASRRDRDEQFF	TGTGCCAGCAGGCGCGACAGGGATGAGCAGTTCTTC
few	.	TRBV27	TRBJ1-6	CASSLEVRNSPLHF	TGTGCCAGCAGTTTAGAGGTTAGGAATTCACCCCTCCACTTT
.	.	TRBV18	TRBJ2-1	CASSPGGTDYNEQFF	TGTGCCAGCTCACCAGGGGGGACAGACTACAATGAGCAGTTCTTC
.	TRBD1	TRBV3-1/TRBV3-2	TRBJ2-3	CASSPNPIGTGVPPDTQYF	TGTGCCAGCAGCCCTAACCCCATTGGTACAGGGGTCCCCCCAGATACGCAGTATTTT
.	.	TRBV5-4	TRBJ1-3	CASSLASSGNTIYF	TGTGCCAGCAGCTTGGCTTCCTCTGGAAACACCATATATTTT
.	TRBD2	TRBV10-1	TRBJ2-1	CASSEGSGVTYNEQFF	TGCGCCAGCAGTGAAGGTAGCGGGGTTACCTACAATGAGCAGTTCTTC
.	.	TRBV25-1	TRBJ1-1	CASSLTGRTEAFF	TGTGCCAGCAGTTTGACAGGTAGGACTGAAGCTTTCTTT
once	.	TRBV9	TRBJ1-1	CASSVGGSEAFF	TGTGCCAGCAGCGTAGGGGGCAGTGAAGCTTTCTTT
.	TRBD1	TRBV5-4	TRBJ2-3	CASSFLRQGAGSTDTQYF	TGTGCCAGCAGCTTTCTGAGACAGGGGGCTGGTAGCACAGATACGCAGTATTTT
.	.	TRBV7-9	TRBJ1-5	CASSRTENQPQHF	TGTGCCAGCAGCCGGACAGAGAATCAGCCCCAGCATTTT
.	TRBD1	TRBV9	TRBJ2-5	CASSEKTGTGQETQYF	TGTGCCAGCAGTGAGAAAACCGGGACAGGGCAAGAGACCCAGTACTTC
.	.	TRBV19	TRBJ1-5	CASSIDRANQPQHF	TGTGCCAGTAGTATAGACAGGGCTAATCAGCCCCAGCATTTT
.	TRBD1	TRBV7-9	TRBJ1-1	CASIEDRVLNTEAFF	TGTGCCAGCATCGAAGACAGGGTTTTAAACACTGAAGCTTTCTTT
few	TRBD1	TRBV5-4	TRBJ1-4	CASSPTSTGAYGEKLFF	TGTGCCAGCAGCCCGACCTCGACAGGGGCCTATGGTGAAAAACTGTTTTTT
.	TRBD1	TRBV5-1	TRBJ1-6	CASSPQGAYNSPLHF	TGCGCCAGCAGCCCTCAGGGGGCATATAATTCACCCCTCCACTTT
once	.	TRBV5-1	TRBJ2-2	CASSSNTNTGELFF	TGCGCCAGCAGCTCGAATACAAACACCGGGGAGCTGTTTTTT
few	TRBD1	TRBV19	TRBJ1-5	CASSPTGGNQPQHF	TGTGCCAGTAGCCCGACAGGGGGCAATCAGCCCCAGCATTTT
.	.	TRBV5-1	TRBJ2-7	CASKREDRSYEQYF	TGCGCCAGCAAAAGAGAGGACAGAAGTTACGAGCAGTACTTC
.	TRBD1	TRBV9	TRBJ1-2	CASSSRDRGGNYGYTF	TGTGCCAGCAGCTCCCGGGACAGGGGCGGCAACTATGGCTACACCTTC
.	.	TRBV11-2	TRBJ2-5	CASSFLPGQETQYF	TGTGCCAGCAGCTTTCTGCCAGGGCAAGAGACCCAGTACTTC
few	.	TRBV7-2	TRBJ1-4	CASSFGPANEKLFF	TGTGCCAGCAGCTTTGGGCCAGCAAATGAAAAACTGTTTTTT
.	.	TRBV4-1	TRBJ1-4	CASSQEIINVAGGEKLFF	TGCGCCAGCAGCCAAGAGATAATTAATGTGGCAGGAGGCGAAAAACTGTTTTTT
.	.	TRBV27	TRBJ2-5	CASSLGSHETQYF	TGTGCCAGCAGTTTAGGCTCTCATGAGACCCAGTACTTC
.	TRBD1	TRBV6-5	TRBJ2-7	CASNPGTGKVQYF	TGTGCCAGCAACCCCGGGACAGGGAAGGTTCAGTACTTC
.	.	TRBV27	TRBJ1-6	CASSEWGARSPLHF	TGTGCCAGCAGTGAGTGGGGCGCGCGATCACCCCTCCACTTT
.	.	TRBV5-1	TRBJ1-1	CASWRGTVNTEAFF	TGCGCCAGCTGGAGGGGAACGGTGAACACTGAAGCTTTCTTT
.	.	TRBV5-8	TRBJ1-5	CASSLEGGNQPQHF	TGTGCCAGCAGCTTGGAAGGAGGGAATCAGCCCCAGCATTTT
.	.	TRBV19	TRBJ1-2	CASESRNYGYTF	TGTGCCAGTGAGTCCAGGAACTATGGCTACACCTTC
.	.	TRBV7-2	TRBJ1-1	CASSGGGGGTEAFF	TGTGCCAGCAGCGGAGGTGGAGGAGGGACTGAAGCTTTCTTT
.	TRBD2	TRBV5-1	TRBJ2-6	CASSLAAGDGANVLTF	TGCGCCAGCAGCTTGGCGGCGGGAGACGGGGCCAACGTCCTGACTTTC
.	TRBD1	TRBV13	TRBJ2-7	CASSPRGRHYEQYF	TGTGCCAGCAGCCCCAGGGGGCGGCACTACGAGCAGTACTTC
.	TRBD1	TRBV19	TRBJ1-4	CASSPGQNNEKLFF	TGTGCCAGTAGTCCGGGACAGAATAATGAAAAACTGTTTTTT
few	.	TRBV19	TRBJ1-5	CASRGFGGFSGNQPQHF	TGTGCCAGTAGAGGTTTCGGGGGGTTCTCCGGCAATCAGCCCCAGCATTTT
.	TRBD1	TRBV7-9	TRBJ1-6	CASSFRDRGRNSPLHF	TGTGCCAGCAGCTTTCGGGACAGGGGAAGGAATTCACCCCTCCACTTT
few	TRBD1	TRBV29-1	TRBJ1-3	CSAQTGIGNTIYF	TGCAGCGCTCAGACAGGGATCGGAAACACCATATATTTT
once	.	TRBV12-5	TRBJ2-3	CASGFSLQGTSTDTQYF	TGTGCTAGTGGTTTCTCGTTACAGGGGACTAGCACAGATACGCAGTATTTT
.	.	TRBV6-5	TRBJ1-1	CASGAAPNTEAFF	TGTGCCAGCGGGGCGGCACCGAACACTGAAGCTTTCTTT
.	.	TRBV11-2	TRBJ1-6	CASSVLWGHGSPLHF	TGTGCCAGCAGCGTCCTATGGGGGCACGGGTCACCCCTCCACTTT
.	TRBD1	TRBV19	TRBJ1-2	CASSGQGVAYGYTF	TGTGCCAGTAGTGGACAGGGGGTAGCCTATGGCTACACCTTC
.	TRBD1	TRBV2	TRBJ1-5	CASRLIIPGQGNQPQHF	TGTGCCAGCAGACTGATTATACCGGGACAGGGGAATCAGCCCCAGCATTTT
.	TRBD2	TRBV30	TRBJ2-1	CAWGSGGDPYNEQFF	TGTGCCTGGGGTAGCGGGGGGGATCCATACAATGAGCAGTTCTTC